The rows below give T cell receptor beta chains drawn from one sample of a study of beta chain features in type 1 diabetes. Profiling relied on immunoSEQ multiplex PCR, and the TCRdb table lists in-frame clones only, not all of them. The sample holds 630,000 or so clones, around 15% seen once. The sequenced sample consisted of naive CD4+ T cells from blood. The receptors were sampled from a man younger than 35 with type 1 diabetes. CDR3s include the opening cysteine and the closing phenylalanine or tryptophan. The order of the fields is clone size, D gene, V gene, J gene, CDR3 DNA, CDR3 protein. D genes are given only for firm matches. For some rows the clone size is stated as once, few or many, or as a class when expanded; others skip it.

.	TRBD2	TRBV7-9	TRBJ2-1	TGTGCCAGCAGCCGGCGTGGCGGTCTAGCGGGAACCAACGATGAGCAGTTCTTC	CASSRRGGLAGTNDEQFF
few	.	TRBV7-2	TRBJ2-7	TGTGCCAGCAGCCGCTCGGTCAGCTCCTACGAGCAGTACTTC	CASSRSVSSYEQYF
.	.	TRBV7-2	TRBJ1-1	TGTGCCAGCAGCTCTCACACTGAAGCTTTCTTT	CASSSHTEAFF
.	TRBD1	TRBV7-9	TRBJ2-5	TGTGCCAGCAGGTCCGGGACAGGCCAAGAGACCCAGTACTTC	CASRSGTGQETQYF
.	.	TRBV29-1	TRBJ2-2	TGCATGCAGACGGAGGGCCGCTTGGGCACCGGGGAGCTGTTTTTT	CMQTEGRLGTGELFF
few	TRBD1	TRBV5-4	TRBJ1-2	TGTGCCAGCAGCTGGGGGACAGGGCGGAATGGCTACACCTTC	CASSWGTGRNGYTF
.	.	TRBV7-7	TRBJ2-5	TGTGCTAGCAGCTTTCATAGGCCCGGGGAGCCCCGTGGGCAAGAGACCCAGTACTTC	CASSFHRPGEPRGQETQYF
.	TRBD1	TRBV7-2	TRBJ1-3	TGTGCCAGCAGCTTGACAGGGAAACTTTTCGGAAACACCATATATTTT	CASSLTGKLFGNTIYF
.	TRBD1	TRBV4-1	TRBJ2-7	TGCGCCAGCAGCCATGGACGGGACAGAGTGTTTGACGAGCAGTACTTC	CASSHGRDRVFDEQYF
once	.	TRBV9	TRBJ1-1	TGTGCCAGCAGCGTAGCTCCACGGGATGAAGCTTTCTTT	CASSVAPRDEAFF
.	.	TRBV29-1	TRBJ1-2	TGCAGCGTTGGGAGGGATGTGGACTATGGCTACACCTTC	CSVGRDVDYGYTF
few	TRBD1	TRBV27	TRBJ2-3	TGTGCCAGCAGTCCGGGACAGGGGACAGATACGCAGTATTTT	CASSPGQGTDTQYF
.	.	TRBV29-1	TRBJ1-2	TGCAGCGTTGTCTGGGAAAACTATGGCTACACCTTC	CSVVWENYGYTF
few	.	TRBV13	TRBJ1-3	TGTGCCAGCACGGCCCAATCAGGGTCTCGAAACACCATATATTTT	CASTAQSGSRNTIYF
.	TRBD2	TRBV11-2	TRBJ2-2	TGTGCCAGCAAAGTTATTAGGACTAGCAGAACCGGGGAGCTGTTTTTT	CASKVIRTSRTGELFF
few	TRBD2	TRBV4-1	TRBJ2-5	TGCGCCAGCAGCCCCCCTAGCGGGACCCAAGAGACCCAGTACTTC	CASSPPSGTQETQYF
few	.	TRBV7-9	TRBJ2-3	TGTGCCAGCATCACCCCGGCTAGCACAGATACGCAGTATTTT	CASITPASTDTQYF
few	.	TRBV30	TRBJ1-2	TGTGCCTGGAGCCTCCCTCGACGACAGGTCTATGGCTACACCTTC	CAWSLPRRQVYGYTF
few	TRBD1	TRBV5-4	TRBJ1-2	TGTGCCAGCAGCTCGGGACAGGCCCGTATCTATGGCTACACCTTC	CASSSGQARIYGYTF
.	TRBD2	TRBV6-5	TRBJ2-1	TGTGCCAGCAGTTCCCCTAGCGGGGCTCCCAATGAGCAGTTCTTC	CASSSPSGAPNEQFF
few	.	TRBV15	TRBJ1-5	TGTGCCACCAGCAGAGATGGGCAGGGTCAGCCCCAGCATTTT	CATSRDGQGQPQHF
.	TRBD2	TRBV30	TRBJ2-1	TGTGCCTGGAGGGTCCTAGCGGGACGAATCCACAATGAGCAGTTCTTC	CAWRVLAGRIHNEQFF
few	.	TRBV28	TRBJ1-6	TGTGCCAGCACCAGCTCCTATAATTCACCCCTCCACTTT	CASTSSYNSPLHF
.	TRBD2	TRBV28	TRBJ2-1	TGTGCCAGCAGTTTTAGCGGGGCTTACAATGAGCAGTTCTTC	CASSFSGAYNEQFF
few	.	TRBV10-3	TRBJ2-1	TGTGCCATCAGTGAAGGGACTCACGGCACCGATGAGCAGTTCTTC	CAISEGTHGTDEQFF
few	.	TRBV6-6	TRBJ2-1	TGTGCCAGCACTCTAGGGGCGGCCCACAGGGAGCAGTTCTTC	CASTLGAAHREQFF
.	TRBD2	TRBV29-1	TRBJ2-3	TGCAGCGTTCGGCGGGGGGTTGGCACAGATACGCAGTATTTT	CSVRRGVGTDTQYF
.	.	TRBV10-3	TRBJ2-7	TGTGCCATCAGTGAGACTGGGTACGAGCAGTACTTC	CAISETGYEQYF
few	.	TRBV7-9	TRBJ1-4	TGTGCCAGCAGCTCAGCGGAGGGGGAAAAACTGTTTTTT	CASSSAEGEKLFF
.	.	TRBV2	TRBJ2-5	TGTGCCAGCATGTACCAAGAGACCCAGTACTTC	CASMYQETQYF
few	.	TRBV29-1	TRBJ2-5	TGCAGCGTTGATCGGCAGGGGGAGACCCAGTACTTC	CSVDRQGETQYF
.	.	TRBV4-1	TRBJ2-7	TGCGCCAGCAGCCAACACCCCCGCTGGCAGGCCGGGTACGAGCAGTACTTC	CASSQHPRWQAGYEQYF
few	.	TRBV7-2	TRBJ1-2	TGTGCCAGCAGCTTAGGAGGGGCCCTCTATGGCTACACCTTC	CASSLGGALYGYTF
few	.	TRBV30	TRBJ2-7	TGTGCCTGGAGTGTGTGGGCGCTGAGCTCCTACGAGCAGTACTTC	CAWSVWALSSYEQYF
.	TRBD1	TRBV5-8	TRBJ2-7	TGTGCCAGCAGGGGGTCAGGGGGACACTACGAGCAGTACTTC	CASRGSGGHYEQYF
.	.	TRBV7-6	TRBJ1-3	TGTGCCAGCAGCTTAGGGGGTTTTGGAAACACCATATATTTT	CASSLGGFGNTIYF
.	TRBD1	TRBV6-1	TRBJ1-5	TGTGCCAGCAGTGGATATACAGGGGTTGATCAGCCCCAGCATTTT	CASSGYTGVDQPQHF
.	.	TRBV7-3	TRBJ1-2	TGTGCCAGCAGCTCTTCGGTTGATGGTACTAACTATGGCTACACCTTC	CASSSSVDGTNYGYTF
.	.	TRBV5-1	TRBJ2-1	TGCGCCAGCAGCTTGGCGGCAGGGCCTTACAATGAGCAGTTCTTC	CASSLAAGPYNEQFF
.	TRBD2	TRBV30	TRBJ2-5	TGTGCCTGTACTTACCTGGGCGGGGGATGGGCTGAGACCCAGTACTTC	CACTYLGGGWAETQYF
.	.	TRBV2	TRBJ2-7	TGTGCCAGCAGTGTTTTGGAGGTTGGCGAGCAGTACTTC	CASSVLEVGEQYF
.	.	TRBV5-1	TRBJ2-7	TGCGCCAGCAGCTTGGTTCAACCGCACGAGCAGTACTTC	CASSLVQPHEQYF